This T cell receptor (beta chain) was captured by sequencing in a study of T cell changes during pregnancy in multiple sclerosis. Libraries were prepared by immunoSEQ multiplex PCR; TCRdb keeps only in-frame clonotypes and omits some of them. The sample lists tens of thousands of clones; roughly 95% were seen once. V lost 1 base and J lost 5; bases outside the gene matches: 5. Germline V gene data show CDR1 as MGHRA and CDR2 as YSYEKL. The CDR3 covers 15 residues. The chain is built from TRBV4-1 and TRBJ2-7; 10 bases match TRBD2. This specimen consisted of peripheral blood, obtained in the second trimester of pregnancy. This sequence originates from a female donor in good health, enrolled as a control in a pregnancy study. The CDR3 region is CASSQVLAGVNEQYF. For the CDR3, the DNA is TGCGCCAGCAGCCAAGTGCTAGCGGGGGTCAACGAGCAGTACTTC.